A single sample is the source of the 28 T cell receptor beta chains below, sequenced in a study of shared clonotypes between healthy human individuals. Only in-frame clones appear in the TCRdb table, and some are missing; sequencing was by immunoSEQ multiplex PCR. Here the sample spans around 1.1 million clones, roughly 80% being singletons. Sequencing input: memory CD4+ T cells from PBMCs. Sample subset: CD45RA-negative fraction. Every receptor here comes from a man younger than 30 in good health. Some clones in this sample may be carry-over from other donors' samples.

To note about this clone: The same CDR3 also results from other DNA sequences found in this sample. This chain links TRBV5-1 with TRBJ2-5, with TRBD1 identical over 11 bases. Germline-derived CDR1 and CDR2 are SGHRS and YFSETQ. With 0 bases clipped from V and 1 base from J, the junction kept 2 bases outside the gene matches. The CDR3 runs 16 residues. CDR3 bases: TGCGCCAGCAGCTTGGCCGGGACAGGGGGCCAAGAGACCCAGTACTTC. As protein: CASSLAGTGGQETQYF.

The chain is built from TRBV6-1 and TRBJ2-5; D might be TRBD2 (6 bases). The germline gives CDR1 MNHNS, CDR2 SASEGT. The V end lost 10 bases, the J end lost 5 bases, and 14 bases lay between the germline ends. The CDR3 runs 12 residues. CDR3 in amino acids: CAIVAEGETQYF. The DNA of the CDR3 is TGTGCCATTGTAGCGGAGGGGGAGACCCAGTACTTC.

In DNA, the CDR3 is TGTGCCAGCAGTCTCGGGACTAGCTTTTGGGAGACCCAGTACTTC. Its protein product is CASSLGTSFWETQYF. The chain recombines TRBV27 with TRBJ2-5; 9 bases fit TRBD2. Germline V gene data show CDR1 as MNHEY and CDR2 as SMNVEV (reference sequence). The V segment lost 5 bases and the J segment 5 bases; nucleotides outside the gene matches: 9. The CDR3 is 15 residues long.

This clone has only one observation. The chain combines TRBV7-9 with TRBJ1-2, with TRBD1 as a possible D gene (5 bases). The germline gives CDR1 SEHNR, CDR2 FQNEAQ (reference sequence). Trimming left V 1 base short and J 8 bases short, with 11 bases between. There are 13 residues in the CDR3. The CDR3 region has the DNA TGTGCCAGCAGCTTAGAGCCAGGGTACGGCTACACCTTC. This codes for CASSLEPGYGYTF.

The chain employs TRBV2 and TRBJ1-2; the D gene is possibly TRBD1 (5 bases). The CDR3 extends over 15 amino acids. Trimming stripped 9 bases from V and 1 base from J, with 18 bases between. Germline V gene sequence: CDR1 SNHLY, CDR2 FYNNEI. CDR3 in DNA: TGTGCCAGGGGGACTGGGCAGATTGTTAACTATGGCTACACCTTC. The encoded protein is CARGTGQIVNYGYTF.

This clone was seen once. The chain links TRBV2 to TRBJ2-7, with TRBD2 matching over 8 bases. Germline V gene lookup returns CDR1 SNHLY and CDR2 FYNNEI. V dropped 6 bases and J dropped 3; count of bases not matched to a gene: 1. This CDR3 has 12 residues. The CDR3 DNA reads as TGTGCCAGCAGGCGGGAGGTCTACGAGCAGTACTTC. Its translation is CASRREVYEQYF.

This chain uses TRBV28 with TRBJ1-2, with unresolved D. CDR1 MDHEN and CDR2 SYDVKM come from the germline V gene. The ends were cut back, 3 bases at V and 6 bases at J, with 8 bases in the middle. The CDR3 length is 12 residues. CDR3 amino acids: CASSFTDDGYTF. CDR3 nucleotides: TGTGCCAGCAGTTTTACGGACGATGGCTACACCTTC.

This chain connects TRBV19 to TRBJ2-7; D gene unclear. V lost 10 bases and J lost 1, with 8 bases in between. CDR3 length equals 11 residues. Per the germline V gene, CDR1 is LNHDA and CDR2 is SQIVND (reference sequence). Here the CDR3 reads CATYGSYEQYF. DNA of the CDR3: TGTGCCACCTACGGATCCTACGAGCAGTACTTC.

V usage is TRBV28 and J usage is TRBJ2-7; 10 bases agree with TRBD1. Germline-derived CDR1 and CDR2 are MDHEN and SYDVKM. J lost 11 bases, V lost 2 bases, and 3 bases had no gene match. This CDR3 contains 12 residues. The DNA of the CDR3 is TGTGCCAGCAGTTTACGACAGGGGGCAAAGTACTTC. It encodes CASSLRQGAKYF.

Only a few counts were recorded for this clone. The chain carries TRBV29-1 and TRBJ2-1, with 7 nucleotides matching TRBD2. V lost 7 bases and J lost 3; bases outside the gene matches: 9. Germline V lookup: CDR1 SQVTM, CDR2 ANQGSEA. The CDR3 has 14 amino acids. The CDR3 sequence is CSARKRGLYNEQFF. The CDR3 DNA reads TGCAGCGCTAGAAAGCGGGGCCTCTACAATGAGCAGTTCTTC.

The chain carries TRBV15 and TRBJ1-1; TRBD1 matches at 10 bases. There are 16 residues in the CDR3. V dropped 2 bases and J dropped 2; count of bases not matched to a gene: 5. Germline V gene data show CDR1 as LNHNV and CDR2 as YYDKDF (reference sequence). CDR3 DNA: TGTGCCACCAGCAGACCGGGACAGGGGAGAAACACTGAAGCTTTCTTT. Protein product: CATSRPGQGRNTEAFF.

The chain has TRBV15 and TRBJ1-1; 11 bases are a match to TRBD1. The germline gives CDR1 LNHNV, CDR2 YYDKDF (reference sequence). CDR3 length: 15 amino acids. V lost 5 bases and J lost 6; bases outside the gene matches: 8. The CDR3 sequence is CATSLGTGGYSEAFF. DNA for the CDR3: TGTGCCACCAGCCTAGGGACAGGGGGATATTCTGAAGCTTTCTTT.

This clone was observed a handful of times. J is TRBJ1-3 and V is TRBV2, with D uncertain. CDR1 SNHLY and CDR2 FYNNEI come from the germline V gene. This CDR3 comprises 14 residues. V lost 3 bases to trimming and J lost 0 bases, with 6 bases between them. The CDR3 protein is CASSEGHSGNTIYF. The CDR3, as DNA: TGTGCCAGCAGTGAGGGCCACTCTGGAAACACCATATATTTT.

This clone was picked up a small number of times. The sample has other DNA sequences that encode this CDR3 too. The rearrangement joins TRBV6-5 to TRBJ1-1; no reliable D call. Per the germline V gene, CDR1 is MNHEY and CDR2 is SVGAGI. V was trimmed by 0 bases and J by 1 base, leaving 6 bases between them. CDR3 size: 14 residues. CDR3 region: CASSYSTANTEAFF. The CDR3 coding sequence is TGTGCCAGCAGTTACTCCACAGCGAACACTGAAGCTTTCTTT.

V is TRBV6-5 and J is TRBJ2-3; 9 nucleotides line up with TRBD2. J lost 1 base, V lost 7 bases, and 6 bases had no gene match. CDR1 and CDR2 (germline): MNHEY, SVGAGI. This CDR3 comprises 15 residues. In DNA, the CDR3 is TGTGCCAGCAACGCCCGACTAGCGGGCACAGATACGCAGTATTTT. It encodes CASNARLAGTDTQYF.

This chain uses TRBV4-2 with TRBJ2-5, with a tentative D call TRBD2 (5 bases). Trimming removed 5 bases from V and 3 bases from J, with 10 bases in between. The CDR3 length is 13 residues. From germline, CDR1 is LGHNA and CDR2 YNFKEQ. The CDR3 DNA reads TGTGCCAGCAGCAAACTAGAGGAAGAGACCCAGTACTTC. Encoded protein: CASSKLEEETQYF.

This chain links TRBV7-9 with TRBJ1-2; D uncertain. Trimming took off 4 bases at V and 1 base at J, with 10 bases between the two ends. CDR3 length: 14 residues. Germline loops: CDR1 SEHNR, CDR2 FQNEAQ (reference sequence). The CDR3 coding sequence is TGTGCCAGCAGCTCACCGGGTTTTAACTATGGCTACACCTTC. This gives the protein CASSSPGFNYGYTF. The variable domain in full, with the rest retrieved from reference TRBV7-9 and TRBJ1-2, is DTGVSQNPRHKITKRGQNVTFRCDPISEHNRLYWYRQTLGQGPEFLTYFQNEAQLEKSRLLSDRFSAERPKGSFSTLEIQRTEQGDSAMYLCASSSPGFNYGYTFGSGTRLTVV.

V usage is TRBV5-6 and J usage is TRBJ1-2; D is uncertain. Germline values: CDR1 SGHDT, CDR2 YYEEEE. V lost 4 bases and J 5 bases, leaving 15 bases between the germline ends. CDR3 length equals 14 residues. CDR3 sequence: CASSRPGPGYGYTF. CDR3 in DNA: TGTGCCAGCAGCAGACCGGGCCCTGGGTATGGCTACACCTTC.

The gene calls are TRBV11-2 and TRBJ2-5; maybe TRBD1 (6 bases). Germline CDR1 SGHAT, CDR2 FQNNGV. The CDR3 has 15 amino acids. V was trimmed by 0 bases and J by 7 bases, leaving 15 bases between them. CDR3 in DNA: TGTGCCAGCAGCTTAGATCTAGGACAGAGATGGACCCAGTACTTC. This gives the protein CASSLDLGQRWTQYF.

The rearrangement uses TRBV7-8 and TRBJ1-5; D may be TRBD1 (6 bases). Trimming stripped 2 bases from V and 4 bases from J, with 15 bases between. Germline V gene data show CDR1 as SGHVS and CDR2 as FQNEAQ. The CDR3 totals 16 residues. The CDR3 loop reads CASSLIRGQLNQPQHF. CDR3 nucleotide sequence: TGTGCCAGCAGCTTAATACGTGGACAGCTAAATCAGCCCCAGCATTTT.

As DNA, the CDR3 is TGTGCCAGCTCCGGTATCGGAGGGGAGACCCAGTACTTC. Translation gives CASSGIGGETQYF. This chain connects TRBV18 to TRBJ2-5; TRBD2 is a possible D gene (6 bases). There are 13 residues in the CDR3. V was clipped by 6 bases and J by 5 bases, with 13 bases between them. The germline V gene encodes CDR1 KGHSH and CDR2 LQKENI.

The chain couples TRBV29-1 to TRBJ2-3; D may correspond to TRBD1 or TRBD2 (5 bases each). This CDR3 region has 16 residues. V gave up 7 bases and J gave up 1 base, with 21 bases separating them. Germline V CDR1 and CDR2: SQVTM, ANQGSEA. The CDR3 loop is CSGGPTGPRGTDTQYF. DNA for the CDR3: TGCAGCGGGGGACCAACAGGCCCCAGAGGCACAGATACGCAGTATTTT.

The chain employs TRBV2 and TRBJ1-2; the match to TRBD1 covers 8 bases. The CDR3 covers 16 residues. Germline values: CDR1 SNHLY, CDR2 FYNNEI. The ends lost 5 bases at V and 0 bases at J; junction bases unmatched: 8. Here the CDR3 DNA reads TGTGCCAGCAGTCTACAGGGGGTCGTAGCTAACTATGGCTACACCTTC. Residues: CASSLQGVVANYGYTF. Combining the CDR3 with reference TRBV2 and TRBJ1-2 gives the whole variable domain EPEVTQTPSHQVTQMGQEVILRCVPISNHLYFYWYRQILGQKVEFLVSFYNNEISEKSEIFDDQFSVERPDGSNFTLKIRSTKLEDSAMYFCASSLQGVVANYGYTFGSGTRLTVV.

The V call is TRBV5-1, the J call TRBJ2-5; TRBD1 matches 9 bases. The CDR3 is made up of 17 amino acids. The germline gives CDR1 SGHRS, CDR2 YFSETQ. Trimming at V came to 2 bases and at J to 3 bases, leaving 11 bases not matched to a gene. As DNA, the CDR3 is TGCGCCAGCAGCTTAGACAGGTCGGGACAGGGAGAAGAGACCCAGTACTTC. Encoded protein: CASSLDRSGQGEETQYF.

This rearrangement joins TRBV5-1 to TRBJ2-5, with 13 bases lining up with TRBD2. J lost 5 bases, V lost 4 bases, and 8 bases had no gene match. CDR3 length: 16 residues. The V gene's germline CDR1 is SGHRS and CDR2 YFSETQ. CDR3 DNA sequence: TGCGCCAGCAGCCCAATCCCGACTAGCGGGAGGGAGACCCAGTACTTC. This translates into CASSPIPTSGRETQYF.

The CDR3 is CASSLEEGLREQYF. The CDR3 DNA reads as TGTGCCAGCAGCTTAGAGGAGGGCCTGCGGGAGCAGTACTTC. This chain joins TRBV7-8 and TRBJ2-7; the D gene is possibly TRBD2 (6 bases). Trimming took 1 base from V and 7 from J, leaving 14 bases between them. From germline, CDR1 is SGHVS and CDR2 FQNEAQ. The CDR3 length is 14 residues.

The rearrangement joins TRBV10-1 to TRBJ2-7; TRBD1 matches at 8 bases. The CDR3 is made up of 13 amino acids. Germline assignment: CDR1 WNHNN and CDR2 SYGVQD (reference sequence). The J segment lost 4 bases and the V segment lost 6 bases, leaving 5 bases of the junction unmatched. This CDR3 is CASRPRQGYEQYF. DNA for the CDR3: TGCGCCAGCAGGCCTAGACAGGGGTACGAGCAGTACTTC.

This sequence joins TRBV2 and TRBJ2-7; TRBD1 aligns across 12 bases. The CDR3 extends over 15 amino acids. The germline gives CDR1 SNHLY, CDR2 FYNNEI. The V segment lost 6 bases and the J segment 4 bases; nucleotides outside the gene matches: 7. CDR3 nucleotides: TGTGCCAGCAGGCCGGGACAGGGGGCGCCATACGAGCAGTACTTC. It specifies CASRPGQGAPYEQYF.